This passage covers 28 T cell receptor beta chains from one sample sequenced in a study of blood T cell repertoires in COVID-19. Repertoires were generated with immunoSEQ multiplex PCR, while TCRdb's copy carries only in-frame clones and drops some. The data show some 250,000 clones, around four fifths seen once. Sequencing used peripheral blood. The receptors stem from a man aged 55 to 69 with acute or convalescent COVID-19.

V usage is TRBV14 and J usage is TRBJ2-1; no clear D. CDR1 is SGHDN and CDR2 is FVKESK in the germline V gene. CDR3 length equals 13 residues. V was clipped by 4 bases and J by 7 bases, with 11 bases between them. CDR3 loop: CASSRAHPNEQFF. The CDR3 DNA reads as TGTGCCAGCAGCCGGGCCCACCCTAATGAGCAGTTCTTC. The whole variable domain, filled in from reference TRBV14 and TRBJ2-1, reads EAGVTQFPSHSVIEKGQTVTLRCDPISGHDNLYWYRRVMGKEIKFLLHFVKESKQDESGMPNNRFLAERTGGTYSTLKVQPAELEDSGVYFCASSRAHPNEQFFGPGTRLTVL.

This clone was picked up one time. The rearrangement links TRBV7-8 to TRBJ2-7, with D tentatively TRBD2 (5 bases). The ends were cut back, 4 bases at V and 5 bases at J, with 18 bases in the middle. CDR3 length: 15 residues. Per germline, CDR1 SGHVS and CDR2 FQNEAQ. The CDR3 region is CASSYGLGFRDEQYF. The CDR3 DNA reads as TGTGCCAGCAGCTACGGACTTGGGTTTCGGGACGAGCAGTACTTC.

The chain combines TRBV7-3 with TRBJ2-5, with D possibly being TRBD2 (6 bases). V gave up 3 bases and J gave up 5 bases, with 10 bases separating them. The V gene's germline CDR1 is SGHTA and CDR2 FQGTGA. The CDR3 has 13 residues. CDR3 protein: CASSFTREETQYF. As DNA, the CDR3 is TGTGCCAGCAGCTTTACCCGGGAGGAGACCCAGTACTTC.

The chain recombines TRBV9 with TRBJ2-7, with D perhaps TRBD2 (5 bases). This CDR3 spans 14 amino acids. Germline V gene data show CDR1 as SGDLS and CDR2 as YYNGEE. Trimming shortened V by 0 bases and J by 6 bases, and 13 bases separated the two germline ends. CDR3 nucleotide sequence: TGTGCCAGCAGCGTAGCCGCCGGGGTCGGCGAGCAGTACTTC. It translates to CASSVAAGVGEQYF. The whole variable domain, filled in from reference TRBV9 and TRBJ2-7, reads DSGVTQTPKHLITATGQRVTLRCSPRSGDLSVYWYQQSLDQGLQFLIQYYNGEERAKGNILERFSAQQFPDLHSELNLSSLELGDSALYFCASSVAAGVGEQYFGPGTRLTVT.

The chain recombines TRBV28 with TRBJ2-7; TRBD1 matches at 9 bases. CDR3 length: 14 residues. The germline gives CDR1 MDHEN, CDR2 SYDVKM. V lost 6 bases, J lost 1 base, and 4 bases stayed unmatched. As DNA, the CDR3 is TGTGCCAGCAGCCACGGACAGGGGTCCTACGAGCAGTACTTC. Translation gives CASSHGQGSYEQYF.

This rearrangement joins TRBV28 to TRBJ2-7; weak D call: TRBD1 (5 bases). In germline, CDR1 is MDHEN, CDR2 SYDVKM. The CDR3 contains 14 residues. Deletions cut 7 bases from V and 2 bases from J, with 15 bases between. The CDR3 coding sequence is TGTGCCAGCATCTTTTCTGGGGCACCCTACGAGCAGTACTTC. Translating it yields CASIFSGAPYEQYF.

J is TRBJ2-1 and V is TRBV18; 7 bases match TRBD2. The CDR3 contains 18 residues. V was pared by 2 bases and J by 2 bases, with 12 bases of the junction left unmatched. Germline values: CDR1 KGHSH, CDR2 LQKENI. CDR3 in amino acids: CASSPVSPQRGPYNEQFF. The CDR3 coding sequence is TGTGCCAGCTCACCAGTTTCCCCCCAGCGGGGACCCTACAATGAGCAGTTCTTC.

The chain is built from TRBV11-1 and TRBJ1-1, with 7 bases lining up with TRBD1. V was pared by 2 bases and J by 2 bases, with 5 bases of the junction left unmatched. The CDR3 loop spans 15 amino acids. The germline V gene encodes CDR1 SGHAT and CDR2 FQDESV (reference sequence). Here the CDR3 reads CASSLTTGPNTEAFF. CDR3 bases: TGTGCCAGCAGCTTAACGACAGGGCCAAACACTGAAGCTTTCTTT.

This clone was detected once. This sequence joins TRBV30 and TRBJ1-5, with 9 bases lining up with TRBD1. The CDR3 is made up of 14 amino acids. Germline V gene sequence: CDR1 GTSNPN, CDR2 SVGIG (reference sequence). The J segment lost 7 bases and the V segment lost 3 bases, leaving 7 bases of the junction unmatched. CDR3 loop: CAWSGQGKGQPQHF. CDR3 DNA: TGTGCCTGGAGCGGACAGGGGAAAGGGCAGCCCCAGCATTTT.

The V call is TRBV12-3 or TRBV12-4, the J call TRBJ2-7; 9 positions match TRBD1. This CDR3 region has 13 residues. J gave up 4 bases and V 6 bases, and 4 bases lay outside the gene matches. CDR3 residues: CASRSDRGYEQYF. CDR3 sequence (DNA): TGTGCCAGCAGATCCGACAGGGGGTACGAGCAGTACTTC.

Comments on this clone: Other DNA sequences from this sample encode an identical CDR3 as well. This chain links TRBV7-9 with TRBJ2-7; weak D call: TRBD2 (6 bases). Trimming stripped 5 bases from V and 4 bases from J, with 9 bases between. CDR1 is SEHNR, CDR2 FQNEAQ, per germline (reference sequence). The CDR3 consists of 12 residues. DNA of the CDR3: TGTGCCAGCAGCCCTCGGGGGTACGAGCAGTACTTC. Translating it yields CASSPRGYEQYF.

The V and J genes are TRBV7-9 and TRBJ2-7, with D maybe TRBD2 (5 bases). V lost 4 bases to trimming and J lost 6 bases, with 16 bases between them. CDR1 and CDR2 from the germline V gene are SEHNR and FQNEAQ (reference sequence). This CDR3 contains 14 residues. CDR3 loop: CASSSHGTDFEQYF. In DNA form, the CDR3 reads TGTGCCAGCAGCTCCCACGGAACGGACTTCGAGCAGTACTTC.

The chain has TRBV27 and TRBJ2-3, with a weak D call TRBD2 (6 bases). Germline lookup yields CDR1 MNHEY and CDR2 SMNVEV (reference sequence). CDR3 length: 16 amino acids. The V and J ends lost 6 bases and 2 bases respectively, with 18 bases between them. CDR3 sequence reads: CASRLPGSGLTDTQYF. In nucleotides, the CDR3 is TGTGCCAGCAGGCTCCCAGGGAGCGGGCTCACAGATACGCAGTATTTT.

V gene TRBV14 combines with J gene TRBJ2-3; D might be TRBD2 (6 bases). Germline CDR1 SGHDN, CDR2 FVKESK. CDR3 length: 15 residues. The V end lost 3 bases, the J end lost 4 bases, and 14 bases lay between the germline ends. CDR3 in DNA: TGTGCCAGCAGCCAGTCTAACTGGAGGGCAGATACGCAGTATTTT. Its translation: CASSQSNWRADTQYF.

V and J are TRBV20-1 and TRBJ1-2, with 8 bases aligning to TRBD1. This CDR3 comprises 14 residues. Germline CDR1 and CDR2: DFQATT and SNEGSKA (reference sequence). Trimming took 3 bases from V and 8 from J; bases not matched to a gene: 11. Here the CDR3 DNA reads TGCAGTGCTAGTTCGGGGCAGGGGGCTCTGGGCTACACCTTC. Translation gives CSASSGQGALGYTF.

The chain couples TRBV27 to TRBJ1-1; D is ambiguous. Germline V lookup: CDR1 MNHEY, CDR2 SMNVEV (reference sequence). The CDR3 consists of 12 residues. Deletions cut 7 bases from V and 9 bases from J, with 15 bases between. The CDR3 is CASKRAAGKAFF. CDR3 DNA sequence: TGTGCCAGCAAGAGGGCTGCCGGTAAAGCTTTCTTT.

V gene TRBV6-2 or TRBV6-3 combines with J gene TRBJ2-7; weak D call: TRBD1 (7 bases). Germline V gene data show CDR1 as MNHEY and CDR2 as SVGEGT. This CDR3 contains 15 residues. The V end was cut by 2 bases, the J end by 3 bases, with 14 bases between. The CDR3 here is CASSYAGTVGYEQYF. CDR3 in DNA: TGTGCCAGCAGTTACGCGGGGACAGTCGGCTACGAGCAGTACTTC.

The rearrangement uses TRBV7-8 and TRBJ2-1, with D possibly being TRBD1 (5 bases). V dropped 1 base and J dropped 4 bases, with 11 bases sitting between them. The CDR3 sequence is 15 residues long. Germline V gives CDR1 SGHVS, CDR2 FQNEAQ. The CDR3, as DNA: TGTGCCAGCAGCTTAGTTAGGGGTGGATACAATGAGCAGTTCTTC. It specifies CASSLVRGGYNEQFF.

The chain carries TRBV4-1 and TRBJ2-1; a weak D match, TRBD2 (5 bases). Deletions cut 0 bases from V and 10 bases from J, with 13 bases between. CDR1 and CDR2 from the germline V gene are MGHRA and YSYEKL. The CDR3 consists of 14 residues. CDR3 loop: CASSQETLAGEQFF. DNA of the CDR3: TGCGCCAGCAGCCAAGAAACTCTAGCTGGCGAGCAGTTCTTC.

The rearrangement links TRBV6-1 to TRBJ2-3; D is perhaps TRBD2 (6 bases). The CDR3 consists of 17 residues. The V gene's germline CDR1 is MNHNS and CDR2 SASEGT. V gave up 4 bases and J gave up 1 base, with 18 bases separating them. Here the CDR3 DNA reads TGTGCCAGCAGTGCGGCGGGGACGGGGGTTGGCACAGATACGCAGTATTTT. It is translated as CASSAAGTGVGTDTQYF.

The chain joins TRBV7-3 to TRBJ2-3, with 12 bases that match TRBD2. Germline assignment: CDR1 SGHTA and CDR2 FQGTGA. This CDR3 comprises 14 residues. The V segment lost 4 bases and the J segment 7 bases; nucleotides outside the gene matches: 3. The CDR3 DNA follows: TGTGCCAGCAGCTCGGGACTAGCGGGTTATACGCAGTATTTT. This gives the protein CASSSGLAGYTQYF.

The rearrangement uses TRBV4-2 and TRBJ2-1, with 8 bases identical to TRBD1. The V gene's germline CDR1 is LGHNA and CDR2 YNFKEQ. V was clipped by 0 bases and J by 2 bases; unmatched bases: 12. The CDR3 is made up of 19 amino acids. In nucleotides, the CDR3 is TGTGCCAGCAGCCAAGATCGTAAGGGTGGACAGGGCCCCTACAATGAGCAGTTCTTC. It encodes CASSQDRKGGQGPYNEQFF.

The gene calls are TRBV5-1 and TRBJ1-5, with 10 bases aligning to TRBD1. The length of the CDR3 is 15 residues. The germline V gene encodes CDR1 SGHRS and CDR2 YFSETQ. V lost 2 bases and J lost 5; bases outside the gene matches: 4. This chain's CDR3 is CASSFGTGVYQPQHF. In DNA, the CDR3 is TGCGCCAGCAGCTTCGGGACAGGGGTTTATCAGCCCCAGCATTTT.

The J gene is TRBJ2-1, the V gene TRBV19; a weak D match, TRBD2 (7 bases). CDR1 is LNHDA and CDR2 is SQIVND in the germline V gene (reference sequence). V was pared by 2 bases and J by 7 bases, with 12 bases between. The CDR3 length is 14 residues. The CDR3 reads CASSIRGALNEQFF. The CDR3 DNA follows: TGTGCCAGTAGTATACGGGGGGCCCTGAATGAGCAGTTCTTC.

The chain is built from TRBV28 and TRBJ2-7; D may be TRBD1 (6 bases). Germline V gives CDR1 MDHEN, CDR2 SYDVKM. This CDR3 spans 17 amino acids. The V end was cut by 4 bases, the J end by 5 bases, with 24 bases between. This chain's CDR3 is CASSSPRGGQGFHEQYF. The CDR3 DNA reads TGTGCCAGCAGTTCCCCCCGGGGTGGGCAGGGGTTCCACGAGCAGTACTTC.

Comment on this clone: This CDR3 is also generated by other DNA sequences in the sample. The rearrangement uses TRBV9 and TRBJ1-4; D is perhaps TRBD1 (5 bases). CDR1 is SGDLS, CDR2 YYNGEE, per germline. The CDR3 is 14 residues long. V lost 0 bases, J lost 3 bases, and 6 bases lay in between. This chain's CDR3 is CASSVGGANEKLFF. CDR3 nucleotides: TGTGCCAGCAGCGTAGGGGGGGCTAATGAAAAACTGTTTTTT.

This chain joins TRBV20-1 and TRBJ2-7; D remains ambiguous. The V and J ends lost 3 bases and 3 bases respectively, with 12 bases between them. Germline V gene lookup returns CDR1 DFQATT and CDR2 SNEGSKA (reference sequence). The CDR3 has 13 residues. CDR3 in amino acids: CSASGPSNYEQYF. CDR3 bases: TGCAGTGCTAGTGGGCCTTCAAACTACGAGCAGTACTTC.

The gene calls are TRBV5-1 and TRBJ2-3; no clear D gene. Trimming left V 0 bases short and J 0 bases short, with 11 bases between. The CDR3 is 16 residues long. Per the germline V gene, CDR1 is SGHRS and CDR2 is YFSETQ. CDR3 amino acids: CASSLGWSRSTDTQYF. CDR3 nucleotides: TGCGCCAGCAGCTTGGGGTGGAGCCGTAGCACAGATACGCAGTATTTT.